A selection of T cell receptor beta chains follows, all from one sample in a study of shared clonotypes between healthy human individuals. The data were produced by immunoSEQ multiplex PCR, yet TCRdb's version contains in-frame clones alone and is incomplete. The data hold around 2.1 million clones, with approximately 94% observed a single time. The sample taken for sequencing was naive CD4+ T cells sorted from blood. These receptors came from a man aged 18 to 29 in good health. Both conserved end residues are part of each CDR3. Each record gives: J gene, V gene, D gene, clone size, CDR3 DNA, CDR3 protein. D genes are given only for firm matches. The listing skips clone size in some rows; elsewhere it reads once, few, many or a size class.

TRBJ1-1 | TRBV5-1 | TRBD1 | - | TGCGCCAGCAGCCCCGGACAGTCAGGGGGCACTGAAGCTTTCTTT | CASSPGQSGGTEAFF
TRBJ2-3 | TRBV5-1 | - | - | TGCGCCAGCAGCCCAAACACAGATACGCAGTATTTT | CASSPNTDTQYF
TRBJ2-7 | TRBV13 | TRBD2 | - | TGTGCCAGCAGCTTCTCCTCCCTTGGGCGGGAGAGGTACGAGCAGTACTTC | CASSFSSLGRERYEQYF
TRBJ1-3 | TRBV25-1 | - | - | TGTGCCAGCAGTGAATACGGGAAATACACCATATATTTT | CASSEYGKYTIYF
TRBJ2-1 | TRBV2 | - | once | TGTGCCAGCAATGAGGGGTGGGATGAGCAGTTCTTC | CASNEGWDEQFF
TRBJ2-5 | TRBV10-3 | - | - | TGTGCCATCAGTGAAGCCACAGAGACCCAGTACTTC | CAISEATETQYF
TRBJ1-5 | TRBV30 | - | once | TGTGCCTGGAGTGTACGTCACACCGGTGGCAATCAGCCCCAGCATTTT | CAWSVRHTGGNQPQHF
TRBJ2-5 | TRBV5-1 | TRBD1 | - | TGCGCCAGCAGCTTGGAAGGGGGCCTGGGACGGGAGACCCAGTACTTC | CASSLEGGLGRETQYF
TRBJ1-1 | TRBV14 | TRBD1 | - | TGTGCCAGCAGCCGCGGACAGGCGAACACTGAAGCTTTCTTT | CASSRGQANTEAFF
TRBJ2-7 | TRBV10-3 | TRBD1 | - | TGTGCCGTAAGGGACAGGGGTACAGACGAGCAGTACTTC | CAVRDRGTDEQYF
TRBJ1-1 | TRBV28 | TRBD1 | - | TGTGCCAGCAGTAGGACAGGGCGGGAAGCTTTCTTT | CASSRTGREAFF
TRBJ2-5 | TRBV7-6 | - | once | TGTGCCAGCAGCTTGGAGGGCCCTGACGGGACCCAGTACTTC | CASSLEGPDGTQYF
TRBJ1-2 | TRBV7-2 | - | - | TGTGCCAGCAGCCCTGCGGGGGCCTATGGCTACACCTTC | CASSPAGAYGYTF
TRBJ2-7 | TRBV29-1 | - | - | TGCAGCGTTGAAACGGGACAAAGATACGAGCAGTACTTC | CSVETGQRYEQYF
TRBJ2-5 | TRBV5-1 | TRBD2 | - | TGCGCCAGCAGAGCTCGACCCAGCGGGGTCGAGACCCAGTACTTC | CASRARPSGVETQYF
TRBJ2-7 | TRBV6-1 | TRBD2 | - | TGTGCCAGCAGTGTTCTTAGCTGGCCGGGAGGTGGCGACGAGCAGTACTTC | CASSVLSWPGGGDEQYF
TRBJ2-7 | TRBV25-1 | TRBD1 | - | TGTGCCAGCAACCTCGGGACAGGGTCATACGAGCAGTACTTC | CASNLGTGSYEQYF